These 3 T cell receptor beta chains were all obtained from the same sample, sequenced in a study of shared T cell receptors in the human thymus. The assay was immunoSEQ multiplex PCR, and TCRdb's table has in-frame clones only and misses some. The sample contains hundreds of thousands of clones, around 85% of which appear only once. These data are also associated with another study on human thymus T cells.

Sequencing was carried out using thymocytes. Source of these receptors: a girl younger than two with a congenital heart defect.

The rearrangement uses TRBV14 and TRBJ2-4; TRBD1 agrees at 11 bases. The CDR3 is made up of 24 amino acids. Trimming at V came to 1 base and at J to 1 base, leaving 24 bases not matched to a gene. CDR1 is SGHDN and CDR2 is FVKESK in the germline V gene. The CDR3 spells CASSQALGQGAFGSTRGAKNIQYF. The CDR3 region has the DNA TGTGCCAGCAGCCAAGCCCTAGGACAGGGGGCATTTGGATCTACCCGGGGCGCCAAAAACATTCAGTACTTC.

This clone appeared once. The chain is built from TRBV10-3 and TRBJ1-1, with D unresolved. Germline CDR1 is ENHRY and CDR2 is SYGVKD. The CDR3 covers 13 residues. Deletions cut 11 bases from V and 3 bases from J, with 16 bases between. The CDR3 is CASGGRVDTEAFF. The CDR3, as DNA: TGTGCCTCCGGTGGGAGGGTGGACACTGAAGCTTTCTTT.

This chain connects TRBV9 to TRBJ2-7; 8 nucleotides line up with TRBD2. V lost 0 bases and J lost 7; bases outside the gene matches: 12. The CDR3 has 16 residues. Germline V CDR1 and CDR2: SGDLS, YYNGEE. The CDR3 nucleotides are TGTGCCAGCAGCGTAGGCGAAGGCGGGGGGCTTAGGGAGCAGTACTTC. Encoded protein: CASSVGEGGGLREQYF.